The clone carrying this TCR beta chain was picked up many times. The target antigen is unknown. Clones were read by immunoSEQ multiplex PCR, and TCRdb kept only the in-frame ones, dropping some. Recorded here are approximately 2,300 clones, none singletons. J was trimmed by 2 bases and V by 5 bases; bases with no gene match: 2. The CDR3 totals 12 residues. In germline, CDR1 is GTSNPN, CDR2 SVGIG (reference sequence). A marrow graft followed busulfan-fludarabine conditioning, with cyclophosphamide on days +3 and +4. The sample is drawn from a study of T cells after posttransplantation cyclophosphamide. General study results and limits: Recipient CMV seropositivity and CMV reactivation strongly tracked TRB clonality.

This TCR was sampled from a female patient between 55 and 75 years old who received an allogeneic stem cell transplant from an unrelated donor, was CMV-positive, and had acute GVHD only. Some T cells may be supplied by the graft donor. The V and J genes are TRBV30 and TRBJ1-2, with TRBD1 identical over 7 bases. The sample was PBMCs, taken after an allogeneic stem cell transplant with post-transplant cyclophosphamide. The CDR3 DNA follows: TGTGCCTGGGCACAGGGGAACTATGGCTACACCTTC. Translated, it gives CAWAQGNYGYTF.